The rows below give T cell receptor beta chains drawn from one sample of a study of T cells in Graves' hyperthyroidism and ophthalmopathy. TCRdb analysed the multiplex PCR reads with MiXCR anew, one entry per CDR3 protein. This sample has a few hundred thousand distinct CDR3 sequences; around a sixth occur once, and the top ten carry about 49%. Sequenced material: blood. The source is a woman in her fifties or sixties with Graves' hyperthyroidism. Both conserved end residues are part of each CDR3. A D gene is named only where the DNA matches it firmly. Only part of the rows carry a size: once, few, many, or a class if the clone is expanded.

abundance	j_gene	d_gene	len	v_gene	CDR3nt	CDR3aa
-	TRBJ2-3	-	15	TRBV2	TGTGCCAGCAGTCGTCTAGGAAGGGGCACAGATACGCAGTATTTT	CASSRLGRGTDTQYF
-	TRBJ2-1	-	13	TRBV9	TGTGCCAGCAGCGTTAGCGGCTATGAGGAGCAGTTCTTC	CASSVSGYEEQFF
many	TRBJ1-1	-	13	TRBV5-1	TGCGCCAGCAGCTTGTATCTGAACACTGAAGCTTTCTTT	CASSLYLNTEAFF
many	TRBJ2-3	TRBD2	16	TRBV6-1	TGTGCCAGCACCCCCCCGCTAGCGGGAGCTGTGGATACGCAGTATTTT	CASTPPLAGAVDTQYF
few	TRBJ1-5	-	13	TRBV20-1	TGCAGTGCTAGAGATTCATCGGATCAGCCCCAGCATTTT	CSARDSSDQPQHF
many	TRBJ2-7	TRBD1	14	TRBV12-3/TRBV12-4	TGTGCCAGCAGTTTAGACAGGGGGGCTTACGAGCAGTACTTC	CASSLDRGAYEQYF
many	TRBJ1-3	-	15	TRBV30	TGTGCCTGGAGCCCCGGTAGAGCCTCTGGAAACACCATATATTTT	CAWSPGRASGNTIYF
many	TRBJ2-5	-	13	TRBV18	TGTGCCAGCTCACCAGGGGATGTCAGGTCCCAGTACTTC	CASSPGDVRSQYF
few	TRBJ2-1	TRBD2	17	TRBV11-3	TGTGCCAGCAGCTTAGTTTTAGCGGGAGATCCCCTGCGTGAGCAGTTCTTC	CASSLVLAGDPLREQFF
few	TRBJ2-2	-	17	TRBV3-1	TGTGCCAGCAGGGCAAATTGGGCAGGTTCGAACACCGGGGAGCTGTTTTTT	CASRANWAGSNTGELFF
-	TRBJ2-3	-	15	TRBV2	TGTGCCAGCAGTGAAATGGGATGGAGCACAGATACGCAGTATTTT	CASSEMGWSTDTQYF
-	TRBJ1-6	-	18	TRBV5-5	TGTGCCAGCAGCTCCGGGTGGGGGACACAAGTCTTCGATTCACCCCTCCACTTT	CASSSGWGTQVFDSPLHF
-	TRBJ2-1	TRBD2	15	TRBV7-3	TGTGCCAGCAGCTTAACGGCGGGAGGTCAGGGTGAGCAGTTCTTC	CASSLTAGGQGEQFF
many	TRBJ2-1	TRBD2	15	TRBV9	TGTGCCAGCAGCGCCGGGGGACTACCGCACAATGAGCAGTTCTTC	CASSAGGLPHNEQFF
many	TRBJ2-1	TRBD2	16	TRBV9	TGTGCCAGCAGTGACCCGGAACGCCGGGGGGACAATGAGCAGTTCTTC	CASSDPERRGDNEQFF
-	TRBJ2-5	-	14	TRBV11-3	TGTGCCAGCAGCTTAGCTGAAATCGAGGAGACCCAGTACTTC	CASSLAEIEETQYF
many	TRBJ2-5	TRBD2	16	TRBV12-3/TRBV12-4	TGTGCCAGCAGAACGACTAGCGGGGAGTACCAAGAGACCCAGTACTTC	CASRTTSGEYQETQYF
-	TRBJ1-2	-	13	TRBV18	TGTGCCAGCTCAAAACAGGAAGGCGATGGCTACACCTTC	CASSKQEGDGYTF
many	TRBJ2-7	TRBD1	16	TRBV28	TGTGCCAGCAGTTTAATCCCGGGACAGGGGGCCTACGAGCAGTACTTC	CASSLIPGQGAYEQYF
few	TRBJ2-7	TRBD1	14	TRBV27	TGTGCCAGCAGTTCTACGGACAGGATCTACGAGCAGTACTTC	CASSSTDRIYEQYF
few	TRBJ1-1	-	17	TRBV7-9	TGTGCCAGCAGCTTAGAAGGCGGTAGGGGCTTTGGGACTGAAGCTTTCTTT	CASSLEGGRGFGTEAFF
many	TRBJ2-7	TRBD2	16	TRBV5-5	TGTGCCAGCAGCTTGGAAACTAGCGGGATGAGCTACGAGCAGTACTTC	CASSLETSGMSYEQYF
many	TRBJ2-3	-	14	TRBV11-2	TGTGCCAGCAGCCCCCGGCGTGGCACAGATACGCAGTATTTT	CASSPRRGTDTQYF
few	TRBJ2-5	-	15	TRBV11-3	TGTGCCAGCAGCTTAGATGGAAACAGCCAAGAGACCCAGTACTTC	CASSLDGNSQETQYF
few	TRBJ2-2	-	16	TRBV12-3/TRBV12-4	TGTGCCAGCAGCTGGGACGGGGGAGGGAACACCGGGGAGCTGTTTTTT	CASSWDGGGNTGELFF
-	TRBJ2-3	TRBD1	14	TRBV30	TGTGCCTGGAGCCAGGGGGCTACGGCAGATACGCAGTATTTT	CAWSQGATADTQYF
-	TRBJ2-2	TRBD2	14	TRBV2	TGTGCCGGGAGCGGGGGACCGAACACCGGGGAGCTGTTTTTT	CAGSGGPNTGELFF
many	TRBJ2-1	TRBD2	21	TRBV28	TGTGCCAGCAGTTTAGAGTCTAGCGGGACGTCTTGGGTTCGGGTGTTCCATGAGCAGTTCTTC	CASSLESSGTSWVRVFHEQFF
few	TRBJ2-3	-	14	TRBV29-1	TGCAGCGTTGACGGACGTGGGGTAACAGATACGCAGTATTTT	CSVDGRGVTDTQYF
-	TRBJ2-7	-	13	TRBV7-4	TGTGCCAGCAGCACAGTTCCCTCCTACGAGCAGTACTTC	CASSTVPSYEQYF
few	TRBJ1-6	TRBD1	16	TRBV12-5	TGTGCTAGTGGTTTGTCCGGACAGGGGTTTCTTTCACCCCTCCACTTT	CASGLSGQGFLSPLHF
many	TRBJ2-3	-	15	TRBV5-1	TGCGCCAGCAGCTTGGTCGGGACCAGCACAGATACGCAGTATTTT	CASSLVGTSTDTQYF
few	TRBJ1-4	-	15	TRBV20-1	TGCAGTGCTACTGCAGGGCGGGGTTTTGATGAAAAACTGTTTTTT	CSATAGRGFDEKLFF
few	TRBJ1-4	-	17	TRBV7-9	TGTGCCAGCAGCTCCCTCAGCCCCTACGGAAACGAGGAAAAACTGTTTTTT	CASSSLSPYGNEEKLFF
few	TRBJ1-1	-	14	TRBV3-1	TGTGCCAGCAGAAATTCGGGCGGGGACACTGAAGCTTTCTTT	CASRNSGGDTEAFF
many	TRBJ2-1	-	14	TRBV7-8	TGTGCCAGCAGCCACCTGGCAGGGTCCAATGAGCAGTTCTTC	CASSHLAGSNEQFF
many	TRBJ2-7	-	15	TRBV20-1	TGCAGTGCTAATAGCGCCGGGACACTAGTTAACGAGCAGTACTTC	CSANSAGTLVNEQYF
-	TRBJ2-1	-	13	TRBV9	TGTGCCAGCAGTGTGCGGGGAGACAATGAGCAGTTCTTC	CASSVRGDNEQFF
-	TRBJ1-5	TRBD1	14	TRBV6-1	TGTGCCAGCAGTTCACAGGGGCCGATAGTGCCCCAGCATTTT	CASSSQGPIVPQHF